Shown below are 26 T cell receptor beta chains from a single sample sequenced in a study of T cells in Graves' hyperthyroidism and ophthalmopathy (dated by TCRdb to about 2019). Library preparation was by multiplex PCR. The sample was run on an Illumina HiSeq 2000. TCR beta CDR3 regions were amplified from RNA transcripts. The first round of RT-PCR for the TCR CDR3 was performed with the HTBI primer set and the Qiagen OneStep RT-PCR kit. Using fastp at Q25 and MiXCR, TCRdb reprocessed the public reads and kept productive beta chains. Here each entry gathers all rows of one CDR3 protein and keeps the most common genes and DNA. Counted in this sample were roughly 560,000 distinct CDR3 sequences; roughly 15% of them appeared once. 4% to 5.5% of the sample rests with the top ten. Sequencing input: blood. Receptors originate from a middle-aged woman with Graves' ophthalmopathy.

The CDR3 reads CASSLVVFGNTGELFF. In nucleotides, the CDR3 is TGTGCCAGCAGCTTAGTAGTTTTCGGGAACACCGGGGAGCTGTTTTTT. This sequence joins TRBV11-1 and TRBJ2-2; D call uncertain. Between the trimmed V and J ends, which lost 1 base and 1 base, there was a span of 10 bases. The CDR3 consists of 16 residues. From germline, CDR1 is SGHAT and CDR2 FQDESV (reference sequence).

This chain uses TRBV29-1 with TRBJ2-5; D remains unclear. There are 11 residues in the CDR3. The V and J ends lost 1 base and 5 bases respectively, with 5 bases between them. CDR1 and CDR2 (germline): SQVTM, ANQGSEA. The CDR3 protein is CSVEGAETQYF. The CDR3 nucleotides are TGCAGCGTTGAAGGGGCGGAGACCCAGTACTTC.

This clonotype was seen at least ten times. The V and J genes are TRBV18 and TRBJ2-5; unclear D gene. The length of the CDR3 is 13 residues. The germline gives CDR1 KGHSH, CDR2 LQKENI. The ends were cut back, 2 bases at V and 3 bases at J, with 7 bases in the middle. The CDR3 DNA reads as TGTGCCAGCTCACCAACAAGTGAAGAGACCCAGTACTTC. The encoded protein is CASSPTSEETQYF.

At least ten counts were recorded for this clonotype. The chain links TRBV6-5 to TRBJ2-1, with no clear D. Germline values: CDR1 MNHEY, CDR2 SVGAGI. Trimming removed 1 base at V and 0 bases at J, with 7 bases between. This CDR3 has 15 amino acids. CDR3 protein: CASSYFKSSYNEQFF. The DNA of the CDR3 is TGTGCCAGCAGTTACTTCAAGAGCTCCTACAATGAGCAGTTCTTC.

This clonotype has a count of ten or more. This rearrangement joins TRBV28 to TRBJ2-7; D not resolved. The V and J ends lost 6 bases and 1 base respectively, with 22 bases between them. This CDR3 contains 17 residues. Germline values: CDR1 MDHEN, CDR2 SYDVKM. CDR3 loop: CASSPTSRIKKSYEQYF. In nucleotides, the CDR3 is TGTGCCAGCAGCCCCACCTCTAGGATTAAAAAATCCTACGAGCAGTACTTC.

Concerning this clonotype: Compared with germline, one end of the junction differs, possibly owing to a read error. The chain carries TRBV11-1 and TRBJ1-5; TRBD1 matches at 9 bases. The CDR3 has 17 residues. Per the germline V gene, CDR1 is SGHAT and CDR2 is FQDESV (reference sequence). The CDR3 nucleotides are TGTGTCAGCAGTTACTCGTACAGGGGGCGTAGCAATCAGCCCCAGCATTTT. It codes for CVSSYSYRGRSNQPQHF. Supplemented by reference TRBV11-1 and TRBJ1-5, the full variable domain reads EAEVAQSPRYKITEKSQAVAFWCDPISGHATLYWYRQILGQGPELLVQFQDESVVDDSQLPKDRFSAERLKGVDSTLKIQPAELGDSAMYLCVSSYSYRGRSNQPQHFGDGTRLSIL.

This clonotype was seen repeatedly, ten times or more. V is TRBV28 and J is TRBJ2-7; weak D call: TRBD1 (5 bases). The germline V gene has CDR1 MDHEN and CDR2 SYDVKM. Trimming stripped 2 bases from V and 6 bases from J, with 11 bases between. The CDR3 spans 13 residues. The CDR3 sequence is CASSLKGVLEQYF. The CDR3 region has the DNA TGTGCCAGCAGTTTAAAAGGGGTACTCGAGCAGTACTTC.

With regard to this clonotype: This may be a read error, as it is one base from a much larger clone. The chain joins TRBV9 to TRBJ2-3; D might be TRBD1 (5 bases). CDR1 is SGDLS, CDR2 YYNGEE, per germline. The CDR3 is 15 residues long. Trimming removed 4 bases from V and 2 bases from J, with 14 bases in between. CDR3 protein: CASSPWGGNTDTQYF. The CDR3 DNA sequence: TGTGCCAGCAGCCCATGGGGCGGAAACACAGATACGCAGTATTTT.

In its sample, this clonotype was seen many times. This sequence joins TRBV12-3 or TRBV12-4 and TRBJ1-4; no definite D call. There are 13 residues in the CDR3. V was shortened by 1 base and J by 7 bases, with 7 bases between the two germline ends. This CDR3 is CASSLELGEKLFF. In nucleotides, the CDR3 is TGTGCCAGCAGTTTAGAGTTGGGTGAAAAACTGTTTTTT.

The chain joins TRBV5-1 to TRBJ2-2; D is tentatively TRBD1 or TRBD2 (5 bases each). Germline-derived CDR1 and CDR2 are SGHRS and YFSETQ. The CDR3 has 16 residues. Trimming pared 1 base from V and 4 bases from J, leaving 14 bases between. CDR3 bases: TGCGCCAGCAGCTTGTTGGGGACCCCGGGCACCGGGGAGCTGTTTTTT. Its translation: CASSLLGTPGTGELFF.

The table lists this clonotype with many counts. This chain links TRBV27 with TRBJ2-7; D perhaps matches TRBD1 (5 bases). The CDR3 contains 15 residues. Between the trimmed V and J ends, which lost 4 bases and 1 base, there was a span of 14 bases. Germline CDR1 reads MNHEY; CDR2 reads SMNVEV (reference sequence). Here the CDR3 reads CASSSIPPGSYEQYF. CDR3 DNA: TGTGCCAGCAGTTCGATCCCCCCAGGGTCCTACGAGCAGTACTTC.

Concerning this clonotype itself: A much larger clone is a single base away; this may be a read error. V and J are TRBV6-1 and TRBJ1-2; TRBD1 matches at 9 bases. There are 15 residues in the CDR3. With 4 bases clipped from V and 1 base from J, the junction kept 4 bases outside the gene matches. Germline CDR1 reads MNHNS; CDR2 reads SASEGT. As DNA, the CDR3 is TGTGCCAGCAGTGCCGGGACAGGGATTAACTATGGCTACACCTTC. This codes for CASSAGTGINYGYTF.

Many counts were recorded for this clonotype. The rearrangement uses TRBV12-5 and TRBJ2-7; TRBD2 aligns across 12 bases. V lost 4 bases, J lost 2 bases, and 0 bases stayed unmatched. The CDR3 length is 14 residues. CDR1 and CDR2 (germline): LGHNT, FRNRAP. The CDR3 DNA follows: TGTGCTAGTGGTTGGACTAGCGGGACCTACGAGCAGTACTTC. Translated, it gives CASGWTSGTYEQYF.

V and J are TRBV5-1 and TRBJ1-3, with 9 nucleotides matching TRBD1. Germline lookup yields CDR1 SGHRS and CDR2 YFSETQ. The CDR3 consists of 15 residues. V shed 1 base and J 4 bases; nucleotides not matched to a gene: 3. This CDR3 reads CASSLRTGVGNTIYF. For the CDR3, the DNA is TGCGCCAGCAGCTTGAGGACAGGGGTAGGAAACACCATATATTTT.

The chain uses TRBV3-1 and TRBJ2-7; D not resolved. V dropped 5 bases and J dropped 5 bases, with 7 bases sitting between them. The CDR3 loop spans 11 amino acids. Germline CDR1 and CDR2: LGHDT and YNNKEL (reference sequence). CDR3 DNA: TGTGCCAGCAGCAAACACGACGAGCAGTACTTC. This codes for CASSKHDEQYF.

This chain connects TRBV20-1 to TRBJ2-7, with D uncertain. Looked up from germline, CDR1 is DFQATT and CDR2 is SNEGSKA (reference sequence). The CDR3 sequence is 13 residues long. Trimming left V 0 bases short and J 0 bases short, with 6 bases between. CDR3 sequence reads: CSARDLISYEQYF. The CDR3 coding sequence is TGCAGTGCTAGAGATCTTATCTCCTACGAGCAGTACTTC.

This clonotype turned up a few times. The chain has TRBV19 and TRBJ1-2; TRBD1 aligns across 10 bases. Looked up from germline, CDR1 is LNHDA and CDR2 is SQIVND (reference sequence). The V segment lost 9 bases and the J segment 1 base; nucleotides outside the gene matches: 5. The CDR3 covers 14 residues. The chain's CDR3 is CASRDRGNNYGYTF. The CDR3 nucleotides are TGTGCCAGCAGGGACAGGGGAAATAACTATGGCTACACCTTC.

This clonotype has a count of ten or more. The chain carries TRBV6-1 and TRBJ2-7, with 7 bases fitting TRBD1. Germline V lookup: CDR1 MNHNS, CDR2 SASEGT. This CDR3 is built from 9 residues. J lost 12 bases, V lost 7 bases, and 3 bases had no gene match. CDR3 sequence: CASNGTAYF. The CDR3 nucleotides are TGTGCCAGCAACGGGACAGCGTACTTC.

The J gene is TRBJ2-5, the V gene TRBV24-1; D is unresolved. Germline V gene data show CDR1 as KGHDR and CDR2 as SFDVKD. CDR3 size: 13 residues. V lost 5 bases, J lost 0 bases, and 6 bases lay in between. DNA for the CDR3: TGTGCCACCAGTGGAAGGTACCAAGAGACCCAGTACTTC. Amino acids: CATSGRYQETQYF.

J is TRBJ2-7 and V is TRBV20-1; 7 bases are shared with TRBD2. Germline V lookup: CDR1 DFQATT, CDR2 SNEGSKA (reference sequence). The V gene end was trimmed by 1 base and the J gene end by 5 bases; junction bases not matched to a gene: 11. This CDR3 comprises 15 residues. The CDR3 loop is CSARGEAGTRDEQYF. The CDR3 nucleotides read TGCAGTGCTAGAGGGGAAGCGGGAACGCGCGACGAGCAGTACTTC.

Many counts were recorded for this clonotype. The CDR3 protein is CASRGDSWTEAFF. The CDR3, as DNA: TGTGCCAGCAGGGGGGACAGCTGGACTGAAGCTTTCTTT. The chain couples TRBV6-2 or TRBV6-3 to TRBJ1-1, with 7 bases that match TRBD1. V lost 6 bases and J lost 5; bases outside the gene matches: 6. The CDR3 is made up of 13 amino acids. The germline V gene has CDR1 MNHEY and CDR2 SVGEGT.

In its sample, this clonotype was seen many times. The genes are TRBV6-2 or TRBV6-3 and TRBJ2-7, with 10 bases identical to TRBD2. The CDR3 covers 18 residues. V shed 2 bases, J shed 11 bases, and the junction held 21 bases outside the gene matches. Germline assignment: CDR1 MNHEY and CDR2 SVGEGT. As DNA, the CDR3 is TGTGCCAGCAGTTACCCCTCCCTGACCGGGACTAGCGCCTCGGGGGAGTACTTC. Its protein product is CASSYPSLTGTSASGEYF.

This clonotype was found many times. The rearrangement links TRBV28 to TRBJ2-7; 9 nucleotides line up with TRBD1. Per the germline V gene, CDR1 is MDHEN and CDR2 is SYDVKM. J gave up 3 bases and V 5 bases, and 5 bases lay outside the gene matches. This CDR3 is 14 amino acids long. Here the CDR3 reads CASSPGTGHYEQYF. The CDR3 DNA is TGTGCCAGCAGTCCCGGGACAGGGCACTACGAGCAGTACTTC.

This clonotype was picked up a small number of times. This CDR3 reads CASSQGDLTETQYF. The CDR3 nucleotides read TGTGCCAGCAGCCAAGGGGACCTTACGGAGACCCAGTACTTC. The V and J genes are TRBV3-1 and TRBJ2-5, with D tentatively TRBD1 or TRBD2 (5 bases each). This CDR3 spans 14 amino acids. CDR1 LGHDT and CDR2 YNNKEL come from the germline V gene (reference sequence). Trimming left V 1 base short and J 5 bases short, with 11 bases between.

In its sample, this clonotype was seen many times. V is TRBV2 and J is TRBJ1-5; tentatively, D is TRBD1 (5 bases). Between the trimmed V and J ends, which lost 0 bases and 6 bases, there was a span of 21 bases. CDR1 and CDR2 from the germline V gene are SNHLY and FYNNEI. CDR3 size: 18 residues. As DNA, the CDR3 is TGTGCCAGCAGTGAAGCGGGGACCCGGACGGTGTGGGTTCAGCCCCAGCATTTT. Translated: CASSEAGTRTVWVQPQHF.

This clonotype has a count of ten or more. The chain is built from TRBV20-1 and TRBJ2-7, with D perhaps TRBD1 (6 bases). This CDR3 comprises 13 residues. Germline-derived CDR1 and CDR2 are DFQATT and SNEGSKA (reference sequence). Trimming took 0 bases from V and 5 from J, leaving 11 bases between them. CDR3 sequence (DNA): TGCAGTGCTAGAGATTCCCCAGGGGACGAGCAGTACTTC. Translated, it gives CSARDSPGDEQYF.